Sequencing of this T cell receptor (beta chain) was carried out in a study of identical twins. TCRdb re-called the 5' RACE reads through MiXCR, storing one row per CDR3 protein. The table lists about 690,000 distinct CDR3 sequences, roughly 6% of them singletons. This clonotype was counted many times. Trimming removed 3 bases from V and 4 bases from J; junction bases left unmatched: 9. This CDR3 has 15 amino acids. In germline, CDR1 is LNHNV, CDR2 YYDKDF (reference sequence). The chain is built from TRBV15 and TRBJ2-7; 7 bases are a match to TRBD1. The clonotype was recovered from a man younger than 35 in good health. The sequenced sample was naive T cells sorted from blood. The DNA of the CDR3 is TGTGCCACCAGCAGCCCAAGACAGGGAGATTACGAGCAGTACGTC. This sequence encodes CATSSPRQGDYEQYV.